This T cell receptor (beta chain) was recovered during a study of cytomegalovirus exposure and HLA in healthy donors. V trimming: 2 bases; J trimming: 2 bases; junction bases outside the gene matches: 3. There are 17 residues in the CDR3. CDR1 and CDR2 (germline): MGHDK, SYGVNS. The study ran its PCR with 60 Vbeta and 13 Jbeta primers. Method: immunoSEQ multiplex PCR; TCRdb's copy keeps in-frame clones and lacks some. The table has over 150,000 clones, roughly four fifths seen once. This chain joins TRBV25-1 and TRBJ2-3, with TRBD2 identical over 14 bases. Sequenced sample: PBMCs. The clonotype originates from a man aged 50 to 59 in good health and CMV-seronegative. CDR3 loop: CASSERTSGGFTDTQYF. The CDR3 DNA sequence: TGTGCCAGCAGTGAAAGGACTAGCGGGGGGTTCACAGATACGCAGTATTTT.